These T cell receptor beta chains were read from a single sample in a study of T cells in Graves' hyperthyroidism and ophthalmopathy. TCRdb analysed the multiplex PCR reads with MiXCR anew, one entry per CDR3 protein. The table lists around 350,000 distinct CDR3 sequences, 15% to 20% of them singletons. Sequenced: blood. The receptor source for this set is a woman in her late teens or twenties with Graves' hyperthyroidism. CDR3s include the opening cysteine and the closing phenylalanine or tryptophan. Each record gives: V gene, CDR3 length, J gene, clone size, D gene, CDR3 protein, CDR3 DNA. A D gene is named only where the DNA matches it firmly. Clone size is given for some rows only: seen once, a few or many times, or a class if the clone is expanded.

v_gene: TRBV29-1; len: 14; j_gene: TRBJ1-1; abundance: .; d_gene: .; CDR3aa: CSVEGTQGRTEAFF; CDR3nt: TGCAGCGTTGAAGGGACCCAGGGAAGGACTGAAGCTTTCTTT
v_gene: TRBV2; len: 12; j_gene: TRBJ1-2; abundance: .; d_gene: .; CDR3aa: CASKHSPYGYTF; CDR3nt: TGTGCCAGCAAGCACAGCCCCTATGGCTACACCTTC
v_gene: TRBV6-5; len: 15; j_gene: TRBJ1-1; abundance: many; d_gene: TRBD1; CDR3aa: CASSYSRGANTEAFF; CDR3nt: TGTGCCAGCAGTTACAGCAGGGGGGCGAACACTGAAGCTTTCTTT
v_gene: TRBV7-9; len: 13; j_gene: TRBJ2-2; abundance: many; d_gene: .; CDR3aa: CASSFLGTGELFF; CDR3nt: TGTGCCAGCAGCTTCCTTGGGACCGGGGAGCTGTTTTTT
v_gene: TRBV6-1; len: 13; j_gene: TRBJ1-2; abundance: .; d_gene: .; CDR3aa: CASILKAQHGYTF; CDR3nt: TGTGCCAGCATCCTAAAGGCACAGCATGGCTACACCTTC
v_gene: TRBV5-1; len: 13; j_gene: TRBJ1-2; abundance: many; d_gene: .; CDR3aa: CASSLDGGYGYTF; CDR3nt: TGCGCCAGCAGCTTGGACGGAGGATATGGCTACACCTTC
v_gene: TRBV25-1; len: 18; j_gene: TRBJ1-3; abundance: .; d_gene: .; CDR3aa: CASSDPRTDPSSGNTIYF; CDR3nt: TGTGCCAGCAGTGATCCTAGGACAGATCCGAGCTCTGGAAACACCATATATTTT
v_gene: TRBV15; len: 15; j_gene: TRBJ1-1; abundance: many; d_gene: .; CDR3aa: CATSREGGGNTEAFF; CDR3nt: TGTGCCACCAGCAGAGAGGGGGGGGGGAACACTGAAGCTTTCTTT
v_gene: TRBV11-2; len: 16; j_gene: TRBJ2-7; abundance: many; d_gene: TRBD1; CDR3aa: CASSLGEGGAGYEQYF; CDR3nt: TGTGCCAGCAGCTTAGGAGAAGGGGGCGCGGGCTACGAGCAGTACTTC
v_gene: TRBV4-1; len: 15; j_gene: TRBJ1-2; abundance: many; d_gene: .; CDR3aa: CASSQAERGNYGYTF; CDR3nt: TGCGCCAGCAGCCAAGCGGAGAGGGGTAACTATGGCTACACCTTC
v_gene: TRBV15; len: 13; j_gene: TRBJ1-1; abundance: many; d_gene: .; CDR3aa: CATSRGKNTEAFF; CDR3nt: TGTGCCACCAGCAGGGGTAAGAACACTGAAGCTTTCTTT
v_gene: TRBV10-1; len: 15; j_gene: TRBJ1-1; abundance: few; d_gene: .; CDR3aa: CASSESKVRHTEAFF; CDR3nt: TGCGCCAGCAGTGAGTCGAAGGTGAGGCACACTGAAGCTTTCTTT
v_gene: TRBV6-5; len: 16; j_gene: TRBJ1-1; abundance: many; d_gene: TRBD1; CDR3aa: CASSYTGPGGNTEAFF; CDR3nt: TGTGCCAGCAGTTACACGGGGCCAGGGGGGAACACTGAAGCTTTCTTT
v_gene: TRBV12-3/TRBV12-4; len: 15; j_gene: TRBJ2-5; abundance: .; d_gene: TRBD2; CDR3aa: CASSQSHGRVRTQYF; CDR3nt: TGTGCCAGCAGTCAATCCCACGGGAGGGTGAGGACCCAGTACTTC
v_gene: TRBV5-1; len: 16; j_gene: TRBJ1-3; abundance: many; d_gene: .; CDR3aa: CASRPLTGFSGNTIYF; CDR3nt: TGCGCCAGCAGACCATTGACAGGATTCTCTGGAAACACCATATATTTT
v_gene: TRBV29-1; len: 12; j_gene: TRBJ1-2; abundance: .; d_gene: .; CDR3aa: CSVVKGRDSYTF; CDR3nt: TGCAGCGTTGTTAAAGGGAGGGATAGCTACACCTTC
v_gene: TRBV6-2/TRBV6-3; len: 16; j_gene: TRBJ2-7; abundance: .; d_gene: TRBD2; CDR3aa: CASKHGLASGAYEQYF; CDR3nt: TGTGCCAGCAAACATGGTTTGGCTAGCGGAGCATACGAGCAGTACTTC
v_gene: TRBV5-1; len: 18; j_gene: TRBJ2-7; abundance: many; d_gene: TRBD1; CDR3aa: CASSLDGSIGTGFYEQYF; CDR3nt: TGCGCCAGCAGCTTGGATGGATCCATCGGGACAGGATTCTACGAGCAGTACTTC
v_gene: TRBV20-1; len: 14; j_gene: TRBJ2-7; abundance: .; d_gene: TRBD1; CDR3aa: CSAISGTGTYEQYF; CDR3nt: TGCAGTGCCATCTCCGGGACAGGGACCTACGAGCAGTACTTC
v_gene: TRBV9; len: 18; j_gene: TRBJ1-2; abundance: .; d_gene: .; CDR3aa: CASSADPHRRQSNYGYTF; CDR3nt: TGTGCCAGCAGCGCCGATCCCCACAGGCGTCAATCTAACTATGGCTACACCTTC
v_gene: TRBV7-3; len: 14; j_gene: TRBJ2-2; abundance: .; d_gene: .; CDR3aa: CASSLGTLSGELFF; CDR3nt: TGTGCCAGCAGCTTAGGGACCCTATCTGGGGAGCTGTTTTTT
v_gene: TRBV10-1; len: 14; j_gene: TRBJ2-2; abundance: .; d_gene: TRBD1; CDR3aa: CASRGTGGTGELFF; CDR3nt: TGCGCCAGCAGGGGGACAGGGGGCACCGGGGAGCTGTTTTTT
v_gene: TRBV19; len: 16; j_gene: TRBJ1-1; abundance: many; d_gene: .; CDR3aa: CASSWRLGHHESEAFF; CDR3nt: TGTGCCAGTAGTTGGCGTTTAGGACACCACGAGTCTGAAGCTTTCTTT
v_gene: TRBV20-1; len: 17; j_gene: TRBJ2-7; abundance: many; d_gene: TRBD2; CDR3aa: CSANSASGGRNTYEQYF; CDR3nt: TGCAGTGCTAACTCCGCTAGCGGGGGGCGGAATACCTACGAGCAGTACTTC
v_gene: TRBV7-8; len: 14; j_gene: TRBJ1-1; abundance: many; d_gene: TRBD1; CDR3aa: CASSLRPTGTEAFF; CDR3nt: TGTGCCAGCAGCCTCAGGCCGACAGGGACTGAAGCTTTCTTT
v_gene: TRBV20-1; len: 15; j_gene: TRBJ2-7; abundance: many; d_gene: TRBD2; CDR3aa: CSAPRTSGRRNEQYF; CDR3nt: TGCAGTGCACCGAGGACTAGCGGCCGTAGGAACGAGCAGTACTTC
v_gene: TRBV6-5; len: 13; j_gene: TRBJ1-2; abundance: many; d_gene: .; CDR3aa: CASSYGQNYGYTF; CDR3nt: TGTGCCAGCAGTTATGGACAGAACTATGGCTACACCTTC
v_gene: TRBV5-1; len: 13; j_gene: TRBJ2-7; abundance: .; d_gene: .; CDR3aa: CASSWRATYEQYF; CDR3nt: TGCGCCAGCAGCTGGAGGGCAACCTACGAGCAGTACTTC
v_gene: TRBV7-2; len: 14; j_gene: TRBJ2-5; abundance: many; d_gene: .; CDR3aa: CASSFFSERETQYF; CDR3nt: TGTGCCAGCAGCTTTTTCTCCGAGCGAGAGACCCAGTACTTC
v_gene: TRBV12-3/TRBV12-4; len: 15; j_gene: TRBJ2-5; abundance: many; d_gene: TRBD2; CDR3aa: CASSLLAGGKKTQYF; CDR3nt: TGTGCCAGCAGTTTGTTAGCGGGGGGTAAGAAGACCCAGTACTTC
v_gene: TRBV7-2; len: 15; j_gene: TRBJ2-5; abundance: many; d_gene: TRBD2; CDR3aa: CASSPRAGGAETQYF; CDR3nt: TGTGCCAGCAGCCCCCGGGCGGGGGGGGCAGAGACCCAGTACTTC
v_gene: TRBV30; len: 12; j_gene: TRBJ2-7; abundance: many; d_gene: .; CDR3aa: CAWRLLTAEQYF; CDR3nt: TGTGCCTGGAGGCTTCTTACGGCGGAGCAGTACTTC
v_gene: TRBV10-2; len: 14; j_gene: TRBJ1-1; abundance: many; d_gene: .; CDR3aa: CASSDRGVNTEAFF; CDR3nt: TGCGCCAGCAGCGACCGGGGGGTGAACACTGAAGCTTTCTTT
v_gene: TRBV12-3/TRBV12-4; len: 13; j_gene: TRBJ1-2; abundance: many; d_gene: .; CDR3aa: CASKIPGPVGYTF; CDR3nt: TGTGCCAGCAAGATCCCGGGACCGGTTGGCTACACCTTC
v_gene: TRBV27; len: 14; j_gene: TRBJ2-7; abundance: many; d_gene: .; CDR3aa: CASSFRGDYYEQYF; CDR3nt: TGTGCCAGCAGTTTCAGGGGCGACTACTACGAGCAGTACTTC